The source of this T cell receptor beta chain is a study of blood T cell repertoires in COVID-19 (dated by TCRdb to the early 2020s). About the investigation overall: Collaborator samples came from the United States, Italy and Spain and covered acute and convalescent phases of COVID-19. The dataset comprised deeply sampled blood TCRbeta repertoires from subjects exposed to, actively infected with, or recovered from COVID-19. The sample metadata nearly always contained a de-identified subject ID, COVID-19 status, age in years and sex. Where available, HLA class I and class II types were taken from metadata supplied by the sample provider and were not determined by assay-based typing. The repertoires were released in a freely available public database intended as a resource for research on the immune response to SARS-CoV-2. The prospective study material was composed of cDNA or gDNA derived from T cells, B-cell-depleted T cells, or PBMCs. Samples were obtained from the ongoing ImmuneRACE study (first 160 participants) and from 950 to 1,500 subjects provided by 6 global collaborators.

The CDR3 contains 14 residues, cysteine and phenylalanine counted. Solely the CDR3 DNA is kept, with 42 bases framed from the first base. The germline ends are 16 bases apart after V is trimmed by 5 bases and J by 9 bases. The CDR1 and CDR2 encoded by the germline V gene are SGHTA and FQGNSA. Study-wide conclusions, independent of this receptor: The quantity of clinical and demographic metadata differed by source and by participant and was supplied without curation.

A remark on this clone: The specificity of this receptor is unknown. Per-nucleotide qualities are absent, and no much larger clonotype sits a single base away.

TCRbeta CDR3 regions were amplified from genomic DNA using the immunoSEQ Assay, a bias-controlled multiplex PCR. For the original study's pipeline: The number of nucleated cells in each sample was estimated by amplification of reference gene primers within the assay. Sequence reads were collapsed and filtered to measure the absolute abundance of every unique TCRbeta CDR3 rearrangement. For each sample, productive Simpson clonality was calculated as the square root of Simpson's diversity index over productive rearrangements. The clones in this table, taken by TCRdb from immuneACCESS, are in-frame only. Not every clone is retained; where verified, under half of the shortfall comes from an unresolved V gene, and the cause of the rest is unknown. V, J and clone size were drawn from that table, and D and trimming were deduced from the DNA. Counted in this sample were approximately 94,000 clones; more than 85% of them appeared once. The top ten clones comprise approximately 2% of the sample.

The collaborating institutions used their own protocols to collect whole blood in K2EDTA tubes. For TCRbeta analysis, collaborators shipped samples as frozen whole blood, isolated PBMCs, or DNA extracted from either of those sample types. This sequence was found in a man aged 50 to 60 with active COVID-19. The sequence joins TRBV7-2 to TRBJ1-4; TRBD1 is a weak D gene call, 5 bases matching. Sample: peripheral blood. Here is the DNA: TGTGCCAGCAGCCCCGCCCGACAGAGCCAAAAACTGTTTTTT. Translated, it gives CASSPARQSQKLFF.